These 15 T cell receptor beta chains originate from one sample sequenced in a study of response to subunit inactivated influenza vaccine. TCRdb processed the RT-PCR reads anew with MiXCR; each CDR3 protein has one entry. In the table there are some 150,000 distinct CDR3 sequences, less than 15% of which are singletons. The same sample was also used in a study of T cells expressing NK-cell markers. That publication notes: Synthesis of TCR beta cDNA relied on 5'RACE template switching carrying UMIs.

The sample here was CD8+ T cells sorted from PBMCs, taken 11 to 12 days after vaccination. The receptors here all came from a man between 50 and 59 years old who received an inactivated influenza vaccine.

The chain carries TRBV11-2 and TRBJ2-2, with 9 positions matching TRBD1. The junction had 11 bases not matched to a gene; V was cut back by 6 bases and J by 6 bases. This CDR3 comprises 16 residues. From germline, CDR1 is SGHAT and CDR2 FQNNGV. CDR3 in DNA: TGTGCCAGCAGTTGGGGGACAGGGTTTAATGCCGGGGAGCTGTTTTTT. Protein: CASSWGTGFNAGELFF.

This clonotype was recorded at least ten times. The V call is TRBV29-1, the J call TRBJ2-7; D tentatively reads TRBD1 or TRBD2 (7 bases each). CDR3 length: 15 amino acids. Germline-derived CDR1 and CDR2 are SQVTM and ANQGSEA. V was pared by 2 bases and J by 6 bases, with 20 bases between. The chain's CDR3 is CSVETLGQGGPEQYF. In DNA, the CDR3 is TGCAGCGTTGAAACATTGGGGCAGGGGGGGCCCGAGCAGTACTTC.

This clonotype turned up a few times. Here the CDR3 reads CASSLGGLLNSGNTIYF. The CDR3, as DNA: TGTGCCAGCAGCTTAGGTGGTCTGCTTAACTCTGGAAACACCATATATTTT. This chain uses TRBV11-2 with TRBJ1-3, with D unclear. Germline-derived CDR1 and CDR2 are SGHAT and FQNNGV. Trimming cost V 1 base and J 0 bases, with 13 bases left between them. The CDR3 is 17 residues long.

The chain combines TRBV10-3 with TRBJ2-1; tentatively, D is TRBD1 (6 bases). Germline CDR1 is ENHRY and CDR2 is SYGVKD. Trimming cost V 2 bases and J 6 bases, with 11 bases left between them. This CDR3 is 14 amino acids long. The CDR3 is CAISEPGQLNEQFF. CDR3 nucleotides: TGTGCCATCAGTGAGCCGGGACAACTCAATGAGCAGTTCTTC.

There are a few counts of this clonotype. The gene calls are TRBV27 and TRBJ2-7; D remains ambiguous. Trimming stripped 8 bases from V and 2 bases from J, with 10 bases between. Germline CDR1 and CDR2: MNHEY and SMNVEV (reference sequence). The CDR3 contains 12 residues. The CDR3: CASAKYPYEQYF. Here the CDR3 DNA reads TGTGCCAGCGCCAAATACCCCTACGAGCAGTACTTC.

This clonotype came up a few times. CDR3: CASSQGVGGRYEQYF. As DNA, the CDR3 is TGCGCCAGCAGCCAAGGAGTAGGGGGCAGGTACGAGCAGTACTTC. This chain joins TRBV4-3 and TRBJ2-7; 7 positions match TRBD1. The J segment lost 4 bases and the V segment lost 1 base, leaving 7 bases of the junction unmatched. The CDR3 loop spans 15 amino acids. CDR1 and CDR2 (germline): LGHNA, YSLEER.

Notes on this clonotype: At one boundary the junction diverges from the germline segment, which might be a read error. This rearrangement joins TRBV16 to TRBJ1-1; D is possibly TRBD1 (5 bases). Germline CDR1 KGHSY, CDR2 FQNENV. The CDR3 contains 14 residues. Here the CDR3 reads CASCQAGSGTEAFF. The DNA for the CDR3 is TGTGCCAGCTGCCAAGCAGGGTCGGGCACTGAAGCTTTCTTT.

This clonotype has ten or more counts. CDR3 sequence (DNA): TGTGCCAGCAGTTACGCGACTTTTCAGTACTTC. It codes for CASSYATFQYF. The rearrangement uses TRBV6-2 or TRBV6-3 and TRBJ2-4; D remains unclear. Germline-derived CDR1 and CDR2 are MNHEY and SVGEGT. Trimming left V 2 bases short and J 11 bases short, with 7 bases between. The CDR3 totals 11 residues.

In DNA, the CDR3 is TGTGCCAGCAGTTTGATTCGTGACAGGGGGTCCTACGAGCAGTACTTC. This translates into CASSLIRDRGSYEQYF. The V gene is TRBV28, the J gene TRBJ2-7; 9 nucleotides agree with TRBD1. Germline-derived CDR1 and CDR2 are MDHEN and SYDVKM. Germline trimming cut 3 bases from V and 1 base from J; bases unmatched to any gene: 7. The CDR3 is 16 amino acids.

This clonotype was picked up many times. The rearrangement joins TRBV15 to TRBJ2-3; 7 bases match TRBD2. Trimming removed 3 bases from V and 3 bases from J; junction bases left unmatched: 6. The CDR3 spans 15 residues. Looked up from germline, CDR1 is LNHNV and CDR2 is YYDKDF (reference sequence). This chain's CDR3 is CATSRGGGKTDTQYF. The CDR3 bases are TGTGCCACCAGCAGGGGGGGGGGTAAGACAGATACGCAGTATTTT.

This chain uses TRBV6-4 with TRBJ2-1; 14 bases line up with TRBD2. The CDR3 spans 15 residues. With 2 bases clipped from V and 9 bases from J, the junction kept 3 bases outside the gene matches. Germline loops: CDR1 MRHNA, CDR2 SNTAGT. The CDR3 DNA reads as TGTGCCAGCAGTGACGGGACTAGCGGGGGAGGTGAGCAGTTCTTC. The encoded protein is CASSDGTSGGGEQFF.

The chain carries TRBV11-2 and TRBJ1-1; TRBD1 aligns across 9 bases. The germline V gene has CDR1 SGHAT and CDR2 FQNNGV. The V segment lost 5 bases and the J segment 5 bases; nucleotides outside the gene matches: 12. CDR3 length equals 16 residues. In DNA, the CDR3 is TGTGCCAGCAGCGCACACAGGGGGCCCCGGTGGACTGAAGCTTTCTTT. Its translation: CASSAHRGPRWTEAFF.

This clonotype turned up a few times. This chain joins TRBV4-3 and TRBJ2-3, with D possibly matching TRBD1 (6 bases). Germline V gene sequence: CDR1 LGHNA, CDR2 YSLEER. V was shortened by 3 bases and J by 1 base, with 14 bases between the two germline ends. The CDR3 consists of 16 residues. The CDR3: CASSHLRGLGTDTQYF. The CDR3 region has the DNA TGCGCCAGCAGCCATCTCAGGGGTCTCGGCACAGATACGCAGTATTTT.

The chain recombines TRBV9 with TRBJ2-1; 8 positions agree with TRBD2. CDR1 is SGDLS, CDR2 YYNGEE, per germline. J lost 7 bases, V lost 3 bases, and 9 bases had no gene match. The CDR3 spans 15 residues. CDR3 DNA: TGTGCCAGCAGCGCGTCAGCGGGAGCAGGAAATGAGCAGTTCTTC. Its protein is CASSASAGAGNEQFF.

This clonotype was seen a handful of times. The CDR3 reads CASTPGDYEQYF. The CDR3 nucleotides read TGTGCCAGCACCCCGGGGGACTACGAGCAGTACTTC. The J gene is TRBJ2-7, the V gene TRBV28, with D perhaps matching TRBD2 (6 bases). The CDR3 consists of 12 residues. V lost 7 bases and J lost 3, with 10 bases in between. Germline lookup yields CDR1 MDHEN and CDR2 SYDVKM.